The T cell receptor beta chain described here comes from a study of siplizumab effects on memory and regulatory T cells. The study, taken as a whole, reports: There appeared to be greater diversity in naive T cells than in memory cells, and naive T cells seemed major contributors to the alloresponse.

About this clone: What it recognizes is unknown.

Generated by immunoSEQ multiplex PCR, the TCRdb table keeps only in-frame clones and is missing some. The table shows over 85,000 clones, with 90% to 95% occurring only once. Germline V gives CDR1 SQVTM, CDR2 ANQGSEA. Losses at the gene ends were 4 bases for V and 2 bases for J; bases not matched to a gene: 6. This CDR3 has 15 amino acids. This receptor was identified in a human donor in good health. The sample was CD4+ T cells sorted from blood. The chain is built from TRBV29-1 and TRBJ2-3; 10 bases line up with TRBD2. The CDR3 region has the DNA TGCAGCGTTGGTACTAGCGGGGACCCCACAGATACGCAGTATTTT. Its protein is CSVGTSGDPTDTQYF.